The present TCR beta chain was sequenced within a study of cytomegalovirus exposure and HLA in healthy donors. Study outcomes and limitations: Among the sequence variants, a highly shared cluster was likely an artifact of sequencing.

The PCR used 60 Vbeta and 13 Jbeta primers. Profiled with immunoSEQ multiplex PCR; TCRdb holds only in-frame clones, not every one. This sample carries around 120,000 clones, roughly 80% of them seen once, and the ten largest clones take roughly 3.2%. This clone was detected only once. Its target is unknown. V lost 0 bases and J lost 5; bases outside the gene matches: 11. The germline gives CDR1 SGHRS, CDR2 YFSETQ. This CDR3 is 17 amino acids long. Sequenced input: PBMCs. This TCR was sampled from a man aged 30 to 45 in good health and CMV-seronegative. The chain is built from TRBV5-1 and TRBJ2-7; 10 bases map to TRBD2. In DNA form, the CDR3 reads TGCGCCAGCAGCTTGGTGGGTAGCGGGGGGAACCCTAACGAGCAGTACTTC. It specifies CASSLVGSGGNPNEQYF. Full variable domain (outside the CDR3, taken from reference TRBV5-1 and TRBJ2-7): KAGVTQTPRYLIKTRGQQVTLSCSPISGHRSVSWYQQTPGQGLQFLFEYFSETQRNKGNFPGRFSGRQFSNSRSEMNVSTLELGDSALYLCASSLVGSGGNPNEQYFGPGTRLTVT.